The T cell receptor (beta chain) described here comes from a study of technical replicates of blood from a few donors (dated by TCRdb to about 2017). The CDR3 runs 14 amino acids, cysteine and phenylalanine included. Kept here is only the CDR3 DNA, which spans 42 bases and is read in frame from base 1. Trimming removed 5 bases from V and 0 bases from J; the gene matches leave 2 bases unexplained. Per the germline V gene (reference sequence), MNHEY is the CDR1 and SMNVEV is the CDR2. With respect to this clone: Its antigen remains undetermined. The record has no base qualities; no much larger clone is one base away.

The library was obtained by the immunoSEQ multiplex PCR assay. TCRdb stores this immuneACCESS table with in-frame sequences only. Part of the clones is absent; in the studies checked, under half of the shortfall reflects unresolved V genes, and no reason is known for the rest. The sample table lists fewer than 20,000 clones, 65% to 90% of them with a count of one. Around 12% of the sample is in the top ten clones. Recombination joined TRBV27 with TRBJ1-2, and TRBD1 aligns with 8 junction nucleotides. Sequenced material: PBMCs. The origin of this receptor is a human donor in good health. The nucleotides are TGTGCCAGCAGTCCGGGACAGGCTAACTATGGCTACACCTTC. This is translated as CASSPGQANYGYTF.